The 21 T cell receptor beta chains below come from one sample, sequenced in a study of blood T cell repertoires in COVID-19. Profiled with immunoSEQ multiplex PCR; TCRdb holds only in-frame clones, not every one. This sample has roughly 53,000 clones, with about three quarters found just once. The sample consisted of peripheral blood. These receptors originate from a man aged 65 to 85 with active or convalescent COVID-19.

The chain is built from TRBV30 and TRBJ2-2, with 8 bases matching TRBD2. With V trimmed by 7 bases and J by 3 bases, 7 bases remained unmatched. CDR3 length equals 14 residues. The V gene's germline CDR1 is GTSNPN and CDR2 SVGIG (reference sequence). The CDR3 sequence: CASAGGVYTGELFF. CDR3 bases: TGTGCCTCGGCGGGGGGCGTATACACCGGGGAGCTGTTTTTT. The whole variable domain, remainder taken from reference TRBV30 and TRBJ2-2, is SQTIHQWPATLVQPVGSPLSLECTVEGTSNPNLYWYRQAAGRGLQLLFYSVGIGQISSEVPQNLSASRPQDRQFILSSKKLLLSDSGFYLCASAGGVYTGELFFGEGSRLTVL.

The chain links TRBV27 to TRBJ2-7, with 11 nucleotides matching TRBD1. The CDR3 runs to 16 residues. V shed 4 bases, J shed 2 bases, and the junction held 7 bases outside the gene matches. Germline CDR1 and CDR2: MNHEY and SMNVEV (reference sequence). The DNA for the CDR3 is TGTGCCAGCAGTTCCCCCCGGGACAGGGGGACCTACGAGCAGTACTTC. Amino acid sequence: CASSSPRDRGTYEQYF.

The chain joins TRBV18 to TRBJ2-5, with D possibly being TRBD1 (5 bases). The V and J ends lost 4 bases and 4 bases respectively, with 19 bases between them. Per the germline V gene, CDR1 is KGHSH and CDR2 is LQKENI. The CDR3 has 16 amino acids. The CDR3 here is CASSLGAPGVRETQYF. Here the CDR3 DNA reads TGTGCCAGCTCACTTGGGGCCCCCGGAGTGAGAGAGACCCAGTACTTC.

The chain carries TRBV19 and TRBJ1-5; tentative D call: TRBD1 (5 bases). Germline CDR1 LNHDA, CDR2 SQIVND (reference sequence). Trimming removed 3 bases from V and 4 bases from J, with 13 bases in between. The CDR3 is made up of 15 amino acids. In DNA, the CDR3 is TGTGCCAGTAGTATTGTCTTGGGGGGGAATCAGCCCCAGCATTTT. Translation: CASSIVLGGNQPQHF.

The chain couples TRBV2 to TRBJ1-1, with a possible D match to TRBD1 (6 bases). The CDR3 sequence is 14 residues long. Between the trimmed V and J ends, which lost 7 bases and 5 bases, there was a span of 17 bases. Per the germline V gene, CDR1 is SNHLY and CDR2 is FYNNEI. The CDR3 region is CASTLEGVGTEAFF. The CDR3 DNA follows: TGTGCCAGCACCTTAGAGGGGGTCGGAACTGAAGCTTTCTTT.

This chain connects TRBV7-2 to TRBJ1-1; tentatively, D is TRBD1 (5 bases). Germline CDR1 is SGHTA and CDR2 is FQGNSA. The CDR3 loop spans 13 amino acids. Trimming removed 6 bases from V and 1 base from J, with 9 bases in between. In DNA, the CDR3 is TGTGCCAGCAGTTACGGGGGGAACACTGAAGCTTTCTTT. Its translation: CASSYGGNTEAFF.

This clone was picked up a small number of times. The chain employs TRBV21-1 and TRBJ1-4; the table calls TRBD1, which could not be checked here. TRBV21-1 is a documented pseudogene. This CDR3 comprises 13 residues. In DNA, the CDR3 is TGTGCCAGCCCCCGACAGGGGTCTGAAAAACTGTTTTTT. It codes for CASPRQGSEKLFF.

The rearrangement uses TRBV7-9 and TRBJ2-5, with a weak D call TRBD2 (6 bases). CDR1 is SEHNR and CDR2 is FQNEAQ in the germline V gene (reference sequence). V was cut by 7 bases and J by 2 bases, with 17 bases left in between. There are 15 residues in the CDR3. The CDR3 is CASILGRGNQETQYF. The CDR3 DNA reads TGTGCCAGCATATTAGGGCGGGGAAATCAAGAGACCCAGTACTTC.

The chain joins TRBV15 to TRBJ1-2; 7 nucleotides match TRBD1. The CDR3 runs 15 residues. Germline CDR1 is LNHNV and CDR2 is YYDKDF (reference sequence). V lost 3 bases, J lost 1 base, and 5 bases stayed unmatched. CDR3 residues: CATSSNRGLNYGYTF. The DNA for the CDR3 is TGTGCCACCAGCAGCAATAGGGGGCTTAACTATGGCTACACCTTC.

This chain joins TRBV7-9 and TRBJ1-2; TRBD1 matches at 7 bases. The CDR3 length is 16 residues. The germline CDR1 and CDR2 sequences are SEHNR and FQNEAQ (reference sequence). V lost 5 bases to trimming and J lost 0 bases; unmatched junction nucleotides: 9. This CDR3 reads CASSPYRGETNYGYTF. Written as DNA, the CDR3 is TGTGCCAGCAGCCCCTACAGGGGTGAAACTAACTATGGCTACACCTTC.

The chain links TRBV2 to TRBJ1-1; a weak D match, TRBD1 (6 bases). V shed 6 bases and J shed 1 base, with 15 bases lying between them. The CDR3 sequence is 15 residues long. Per germline, CDR1 SNHLY and CDR2 FYNNEI. Here the CDR3 DNA reads TGTGCCAGCAGCGACCAACAGGGTAGGAACACTGAAGCTTTCTTT. It codes for CASSDQQGRNTEAFF.

The chain carries TRBV28 and TRBJ1-5; 8 nucleotides line up with TRBD1. J gave up 6 bases and V 6 bases, and 10 bases lay outside the gene matches. CDR1 and CDR2 (germline): MDHEN, SYDVKM. CDR3 size: 15 residues. The CDR3 sequence: CASSLNQGARQPQHF. CDR3 DNA: TGTGCCAGCAGCCTTAATCAGGGGGCACGTCAGCCCCAGCATTTT. Based on the CDR3 plus reference TRBV28 and TRBJ1-5, the full variable domain is DVKVTQSSRYLVKRTGEKVFLECVQDMDHENMFWYRQDPGLGLRLIYFSYDVKMKEKGDIPEGYSVSREKKERFSLILESASTNQTSMYLCASSLNQGARQPQHFGDGTRLSIL.

The V gene is TRBV19, the J gene TRBJ2-3, with D possibly matching TRBD1 (7 bases). This CDR3 is built from 17 residues. The V gene's germline CDR1 is LNHDA and CDR2 SQIVND (reference sequence). The V and J ends lost 3 bases and 5 bases respectively, with 21 bases between them. CDR3 sequence reads: CASSIRRFGGGQDTQYF. The CDR3 DNA follows: TGTGCCAGTAGTATCCGCCGATTTGGAGGGGGCCAAGATACGCAGTATTTT.

V is TRBV27 and J is TRBJ2-2, with D tentatively TRBD2 (5 bases). The CDR3 is made up of 15 amino acids. The V end was cut by 1 base, the J end by 5 bases, with 11 bases between. The V gene's germline CDR1 is MNHEY and CDR2 SMNVEV (reference sequence). CDR3 in DNA: TGTGCCAGCAGTTTATTCCCGGGAAGGACCGGGGAGCTGTTTTTT. Translation: CASSLFPGRTGELFF.

V gene TRBV27 combines with J gene TRBJ2-1; D gene unclear. The CDR3 totals 17 residues. Germline lookup yields CDR1 MNHEY and CDR2 SMNVEV (reference sequence). V shed 7 bases and J shed 0 bases, with 19 bases lying between them. The CDR3 region has the DNA TGTGCCAGCAATCAGGATCCCTACCCAAGCTCCTACAATGAGCAGTTCTTC. This sequence encodes CASNQDPYPSSYNEQFF.

The chain is built from TRBV7-3 and TRBJ2-3; 10 nucleotides line up with TRBD2. This CDR3 spans 16 amino acids. Germline V gives CDR1 SGHTA, CDR2 FQGTGA. V gave up 5 bases and J gave up 5 bases; unmatched junction bases: 10. The chain's CDR3 is CASSPPASGGLDTQYF. The DNA for the CDR3 is TGTGCCAGCAGCCCCCCGGCTAGCGGGGGATTAGATACGCAGTATTTT.

This clone was counted a few times. The V call is TRBV27, the J call TRBJ2-7; possible D gene TRBD2, 5 bases. CDR3 length: 13 amino acids. Germline V gives CDR1 MNHEY, CDR2 SMNVEV (reference sequence). Trimming took off 3 bases at V and 7 bases at J, with 13 bases between the two ends. CDR3 coding DNA: TGTGCCAGCAGTTTTGACCGGGGTGGAGAGCAGTACTTC. Residues: CASSFDRGGEQYF.

Only one count was recorded for this clone. The J gene is TRBJ2-3, the V gene TRBV6-6; weak D call: TRBD2 (7 bases). The CDR3 extends over 16 amino acids. V was trimmed by 6 bases and J by 3 bases, leaving 19 bases between them. Germline CDR1 is MNHNY and CDR2 is SVGAGI (reference sequence). The CDR3, as DNA: TGTGCCAGCAGGCAACCTGGCGGGGGCCAAACAGATACGCAGTATTTT. It translates to CASRQPGGGQTDTQYF.

This clone was counted only a few times. The chain links TRBV19 to TRBJ1-3; 7 bases map to TRBD1. The CDR3 covers 14 residues. Trimming removed 4 bases from V and 0 bases from J; junction bases left unmatched: 0. Germline CDR1 LNHDA, CDR2 SQIVND (reference sequence). The CDR3 loop reads CASSTGGSGNTIYF. The CDR3, as DNA: TGTGCCAGTAGTACAGGGGGCTCTGGAAACACCATATATTTT.

This chain links TRBV7-9 with TRBJ1-4; D call uncertain. The V gene lost 5 bases and the J gene lost 4 bases, with 8 bases spanning the gap. The CDR3 covers 13 residues. Germline CDR1 reads SEHNR; CDR2 reads FQNEAQ (reference sequence). CDR3 DNA: TGTGCCAGCAGCGCTCGGGTTAATGAAAAACTGTTTTTT. This translates into CASSARVNEKLFF. Full variable domain (remainder filled in from reference TRBV7-9 and TRBJ1-4): DTGVSQNPRHKITKRGQNVTFRCDPISEHNRLYWYRQTLGQGPEFLTYFQNEAQLEKSRLLSDRFSAERPKGSFSTLEIQRTEQGDSAMYLCASSARVNEKLFFGSGTQLSVL.

The chain combines TRBV13 with TRBJ2-1; 13 nucleotides line up with TRBD2. The V gene end was trimmed by 3 bases and the J gene end by 10 bases; junction bases not matched to a gene: 6. The CDR3 has 15 residues. Germline values: CDR1 PRHDT, CDR2 FYEKMQ (reference sequence). CDR3 nucleotide sequence: TGTGCCAGCAGCTTCGGGACTAGCGGGACGGGGGAGCAGTTCTTC. This sequence encodes CASSFGTSGTGEQFF.